This is a list of T cell receptor beta chains from one sample in a study of naive and memory T cell subsets. Each CDR3 protein gets one entry after TCRdb re-called the 5' RACE reads with MiXCR. The profile shows tens of thousands of distinct CDR3 sequences, about 4.8% of them singletons. These TCRs come from a female donor in good health. CDR3s leave out the opening cysteine and the closing phenylalanine or tryptophan.

V,J,CDR3
TRBV6-2/TRBV6-3,TRBJ2-5,ASKEGPGLADPFLQETQY
TRBV20-1,TRBJ2-3,SAKLLAGSSTDTQY
TRBV28,TRBJ2-7,ASSPFYRTGGPPYEQY
TRBV14,TRBJ2-3,ASSQETRGRFPWTDTQY
TRBV29-1,TRBJ2-5,SVEWGSGTQY
TRBV6-2/TRBV6-3,TRBJ2-7,ASSYFGGSSYEQY
TRBV5-1,TRBJ2-2,ASSPDNRAGELF
TRBV12-3/TRBV12-4,TRBJ2-1,ASSFLRAREQF
TRBV10-3,TRBJ2-1,AISEPPHEQF
TRBV29-1,TRBJ1-2,SVFSRNYGYT
TRBV6-4,TRBJ2-1,ASSDSSGSYNEQF
TRBV5-1,TRBJ1-6,ASSITPGTSTSSPLH
TRBV27,TRBJ2-5,ASSSHIQETQY
TRBV14,TRBJ1-1,ASSQERIMNTEAF
TRBV20-1,TRBJ2-7,SASSGPLGEQY